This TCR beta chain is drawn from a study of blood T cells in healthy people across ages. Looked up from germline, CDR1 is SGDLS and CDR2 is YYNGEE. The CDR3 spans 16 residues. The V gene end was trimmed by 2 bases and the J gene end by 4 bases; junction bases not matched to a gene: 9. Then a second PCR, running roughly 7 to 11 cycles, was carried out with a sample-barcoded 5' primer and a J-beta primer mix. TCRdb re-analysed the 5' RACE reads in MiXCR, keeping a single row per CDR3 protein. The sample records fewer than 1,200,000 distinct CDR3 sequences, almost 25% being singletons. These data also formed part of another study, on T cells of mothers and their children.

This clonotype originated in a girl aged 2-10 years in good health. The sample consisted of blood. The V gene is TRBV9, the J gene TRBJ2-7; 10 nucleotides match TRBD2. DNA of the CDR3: TGTGCCAGCAGCGTCGGACCAGGAGCGGGAGGGTACGAGCAGTACTTC. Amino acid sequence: CASSVGPGAGGYEQYF.